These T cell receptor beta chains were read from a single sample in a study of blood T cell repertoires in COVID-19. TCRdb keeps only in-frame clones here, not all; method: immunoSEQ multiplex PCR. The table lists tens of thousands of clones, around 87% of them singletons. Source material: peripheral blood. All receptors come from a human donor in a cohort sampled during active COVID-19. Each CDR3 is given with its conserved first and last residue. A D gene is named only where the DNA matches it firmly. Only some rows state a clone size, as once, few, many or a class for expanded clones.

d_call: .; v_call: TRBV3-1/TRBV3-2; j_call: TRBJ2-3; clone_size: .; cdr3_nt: TGTGCCAGCAGCCCCCGGGACTGGCGGACTTCAGATACGCAGTATTTT; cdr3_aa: CASSPRDWRTSDTQYF
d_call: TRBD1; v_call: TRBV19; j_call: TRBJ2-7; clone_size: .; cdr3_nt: TGTGCCAGTACCTCCCGGACAGGGTCCTACGAGCAGTACTTC; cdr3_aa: CASTSRTGSYEQYF
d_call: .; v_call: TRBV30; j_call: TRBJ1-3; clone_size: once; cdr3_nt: TGTGCCTGGACGGTATACTCTGGAAACACCATATATTTT; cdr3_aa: CAWTVYSGNTIYF
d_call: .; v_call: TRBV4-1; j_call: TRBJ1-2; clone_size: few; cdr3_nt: TGCGCCAGCAGCCAAGATGGGTCAGCAGGAGGCTACACCTTC; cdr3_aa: CASSQDGSAGGYTF
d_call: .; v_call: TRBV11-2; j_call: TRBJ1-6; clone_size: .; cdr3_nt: TGTGCCAGCAGGGACGGGGGACGGAGTTCACCCCTCCACTTT; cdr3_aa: CASRDGGRSSPLHF
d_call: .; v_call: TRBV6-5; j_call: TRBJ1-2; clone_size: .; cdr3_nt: TGTGCCAGCAGTTACGATGCTGGGGCGCGGGGCTACACCTTC; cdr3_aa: CASSYDAGARGYTF
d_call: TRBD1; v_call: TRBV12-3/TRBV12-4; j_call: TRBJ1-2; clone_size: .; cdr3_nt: TGTGCCAGCAGTCCCCGGGACAGGGGTAGCTACACCTTC; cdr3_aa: CASSPRDRGSYTF
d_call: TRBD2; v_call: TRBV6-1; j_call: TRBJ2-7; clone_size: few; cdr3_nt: TGTGCCAGCAGTGAATTGGGGGATAGCGGGGATATATACGAGCAGTACTTC; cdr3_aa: CASSELGDSGDIYEQYF
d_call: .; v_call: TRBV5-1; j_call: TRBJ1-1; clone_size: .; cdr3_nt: TGCGCCAGCAGCTTGGTCGTGAACACTGAAGCTTTCTTT; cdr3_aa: CASSLVVNTEAFF
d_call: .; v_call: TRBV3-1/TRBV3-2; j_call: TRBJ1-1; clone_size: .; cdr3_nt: TGTGCCAGCAGCCAAGACTATGGCGGGGCTGAAGCTTTCTTT; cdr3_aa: CASSQDYGGAEAFF
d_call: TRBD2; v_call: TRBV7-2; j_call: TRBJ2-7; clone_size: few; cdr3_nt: TGTGCCAGCCTCATCGGGGGGACGTTCACCTACGAGCAGTACTTC; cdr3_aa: CASLIGGTFTYEQYF
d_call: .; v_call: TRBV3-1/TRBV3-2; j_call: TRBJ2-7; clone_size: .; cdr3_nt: TGTGCCAGCAGCCGCGGGGCCGAGCAGTACTTC; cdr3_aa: CASSRGAEQYF
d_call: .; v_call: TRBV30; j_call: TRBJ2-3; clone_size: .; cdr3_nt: TGTGCCTTAAGCTGGGGGCTAAGCACAGATACGCAGTATTTT; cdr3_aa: CALSWGLSTDTQYF
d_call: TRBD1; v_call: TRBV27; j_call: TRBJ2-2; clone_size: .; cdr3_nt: TGTGCCAGCAAAAGGGGGACAGCCGCGAACACCGGGGAGCTGTTTTTT; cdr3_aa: CASKRGTAANTGELFF
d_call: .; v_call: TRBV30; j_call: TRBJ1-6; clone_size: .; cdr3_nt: TGTGCCTGGATGGGGAGCTCCTATAATTCACCCCTCCACTTT; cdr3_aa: CAWMGSSYNSPLHF
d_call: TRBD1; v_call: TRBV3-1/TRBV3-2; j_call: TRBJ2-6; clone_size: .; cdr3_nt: TGTGCCACCTCGACAGGGGGCAGGACTGGGGCCAACGTCCTGACTTTC; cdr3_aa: CATSTGGRTGANVLTF
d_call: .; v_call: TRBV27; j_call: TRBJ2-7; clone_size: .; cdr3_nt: TGTGCCAGCAGTCCAGAATTCAACTCCTACGAGCAGTACTTC; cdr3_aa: CASSPEFNSYEQYF
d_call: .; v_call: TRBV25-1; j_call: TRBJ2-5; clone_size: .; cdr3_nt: TGTGCCAGCAGTGACCGGGGGGCGGGGACCCAGTACTTC; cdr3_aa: CASSDRGAGTQYF
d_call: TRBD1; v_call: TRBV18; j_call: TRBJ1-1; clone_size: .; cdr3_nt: TGTGCCAGCTCACCGGGACAGGGGGCATGGGCTTTCTTT; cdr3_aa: CASSPGQGAWAFF
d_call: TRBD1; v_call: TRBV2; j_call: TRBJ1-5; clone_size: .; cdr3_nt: TGTGCCAGCATGGGGACAGACATAAAGCCCCAGCATTTT; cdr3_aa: CASMGTDIKPQHF
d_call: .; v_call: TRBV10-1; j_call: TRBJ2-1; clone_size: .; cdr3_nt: TGCGCCAGCAGTGAGTCTCGGGGCTCCTACAATGAGCAGTTCTTC; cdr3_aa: CASSESRGSYNEQFF
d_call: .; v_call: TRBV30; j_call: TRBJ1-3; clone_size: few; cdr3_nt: TGTGCCTGGAACAGGGCTGGAAACACCATATATTTT; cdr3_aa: CAWNRAGNTIYF
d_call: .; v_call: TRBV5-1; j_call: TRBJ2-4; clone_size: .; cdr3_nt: TGCGCCAGCAGCTCGGGACTAGCCAAAAACATTCAGTACTTC; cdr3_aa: CASSSGLAKNIQYF
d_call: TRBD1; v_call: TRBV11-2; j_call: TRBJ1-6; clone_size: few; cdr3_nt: TGTGCCAGCAGCCCAGGACAGGGGCTCAATTCACCCCTCCACTTT; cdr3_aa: CASSPGQGLNSPLHF
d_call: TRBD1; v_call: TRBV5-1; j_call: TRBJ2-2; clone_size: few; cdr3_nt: TGCGCCAGCAGCTCGGTCCAGCCCGGGACAGGGCCTCCCGGGGAGCTGTTTTTT; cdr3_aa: CASSSVQPGTGPPGELFF
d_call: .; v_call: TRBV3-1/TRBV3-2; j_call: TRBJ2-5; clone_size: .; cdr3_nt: TGTGCCAGCAGCCGGGCGTCCTACCAAGAGACCCAGTACTTC; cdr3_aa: CASSRASYQETQYF
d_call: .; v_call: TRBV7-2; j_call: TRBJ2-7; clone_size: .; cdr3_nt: TGTGCCAGCAGCCTAAGTCCGATCGCCACCTACGAGCAGTACTTC; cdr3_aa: CASSLSPIATYEQYF
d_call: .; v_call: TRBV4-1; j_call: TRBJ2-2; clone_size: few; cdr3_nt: TGCGCCAGCAGCCACCCCGGAGGGGGGGGAAACACCGGGGAGCTGTTTTTT; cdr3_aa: CASSHPGGGGNTGELFF
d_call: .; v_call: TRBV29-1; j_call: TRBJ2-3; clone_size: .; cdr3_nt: TGCAGCGTTGAAAGTCGGGGGTCAATCACAGATACGCAGTATTTT; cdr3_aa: CSVESRGSITDTQYF
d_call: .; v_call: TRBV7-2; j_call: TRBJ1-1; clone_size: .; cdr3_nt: TGTGCCAGCAGCAAGACAGGACCCACTGAAGCTTTCTTT; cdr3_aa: CASSKTGPTEAFF
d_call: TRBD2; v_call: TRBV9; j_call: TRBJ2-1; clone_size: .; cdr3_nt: TGTGCCAGCAGCGTAGACGGGGGGGCCGGGAATGAGCAGTTCTTC; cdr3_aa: CASSVDGGAGNEQFF
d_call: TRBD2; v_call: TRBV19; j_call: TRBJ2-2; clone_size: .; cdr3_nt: TGTGCCAGTAGTATAGGACTAGCGGGGGCGAACACCGGGGAGCTGTTTTTT; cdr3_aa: CASSIGLAGANTGELFF
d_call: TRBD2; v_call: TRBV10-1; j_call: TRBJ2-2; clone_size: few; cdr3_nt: TGCGCCAGCAGTGAGTCGACCCTAGCGGGGGCTAACACCGGGGAGCTGTTTTTT; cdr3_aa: CASSESTLAGANTGELFF
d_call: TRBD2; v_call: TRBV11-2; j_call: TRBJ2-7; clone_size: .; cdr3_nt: TGTGCCAGCAGCTTAGTGGGCGGGGGGGCCTCCGAGCAGTACTTC; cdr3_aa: CASSLVGGGASEQYF
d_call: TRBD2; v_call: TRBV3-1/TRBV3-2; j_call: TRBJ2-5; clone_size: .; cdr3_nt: TGTGCCAGCAGCCGGGCGGGGGGGCCTGGAGAGACCCAGTACTTC; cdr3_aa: CASSRAGGPGETQYF
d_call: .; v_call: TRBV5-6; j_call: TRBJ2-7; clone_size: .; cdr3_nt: TGTGCCAGCAGTCCTGCGGCCTCCTACGAGCAGTACTTC; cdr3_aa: CASSPAASYEQYF
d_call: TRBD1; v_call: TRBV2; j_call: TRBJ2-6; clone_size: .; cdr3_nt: TGTGCCAGCAGTGGACAGGGCCTTCAGGGTGGGGCCAACGTCCTGACTTTC; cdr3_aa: CASSGQGLQGGANVLTF
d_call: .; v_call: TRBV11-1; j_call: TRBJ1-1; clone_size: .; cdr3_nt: TGTGCCAGCAGGCCGACACAGGGAAGGGGTAACACTGAAGCTTTCTTT; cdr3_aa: CASRPTQGRGNTEAFF
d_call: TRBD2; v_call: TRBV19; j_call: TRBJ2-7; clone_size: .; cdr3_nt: TGTGCCACCTCCCGGGGGGACGAGCAGTACTTC; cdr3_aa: CATSRGDEQYF
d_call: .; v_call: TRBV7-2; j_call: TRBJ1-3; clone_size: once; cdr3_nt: TGTGCCAGCGTGAGCTCTGGAAACACCATATATTTT; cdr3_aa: CASVSSGNTIYF
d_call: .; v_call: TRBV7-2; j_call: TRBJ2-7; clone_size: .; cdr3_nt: TGTGCCAGCAGCCCTGCGCCCCGAGGGGAGCAGTACTTC; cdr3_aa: CASSPAPRGEQYF
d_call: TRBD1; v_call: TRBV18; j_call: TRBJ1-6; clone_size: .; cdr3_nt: TGTGCCAGCTCACCACCCGGGACAGGGGCATCACCCCTCCACTTT; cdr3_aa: CASSPPGTGASPLHF
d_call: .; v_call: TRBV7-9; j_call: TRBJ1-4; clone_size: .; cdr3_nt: TGTGCCAGCAGCGGACGGGGGGGTGCAACTAATGAAAAACTGTTTTTT; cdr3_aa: CASSGRGGATNEKLFF
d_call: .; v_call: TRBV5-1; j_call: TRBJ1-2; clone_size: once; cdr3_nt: TGCGCCAGCAGCGTTGAAGCGTATGGCTACACCTTC; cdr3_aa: CASSVEAYGYTF
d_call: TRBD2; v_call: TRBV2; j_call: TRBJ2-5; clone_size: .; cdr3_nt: TGTGCCAGCAGTGAGAAGACTAGCGGACTCAGGTCGACCCAGTACTTC; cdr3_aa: CASSEKTSGLRSTQYF
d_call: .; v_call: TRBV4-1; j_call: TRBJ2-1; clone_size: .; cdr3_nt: TGCGCCAGCAGCCAACCCGTTAGCTCCTACAATGAGCAGTTCTTC; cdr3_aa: CASSQPVSSYNEQFF
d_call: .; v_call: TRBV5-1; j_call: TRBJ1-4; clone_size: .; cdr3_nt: TGCGCCAGCAGCAAAGACAGCCCGAATGAAAAACTGTTTTTT; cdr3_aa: CASSKDSPNEKLFF
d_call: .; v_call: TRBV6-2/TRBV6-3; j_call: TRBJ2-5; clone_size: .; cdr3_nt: TGTGCCAGCAGTTACGGACTGGGGACCCAGTACTTC; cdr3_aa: CASSYGLGTQYF
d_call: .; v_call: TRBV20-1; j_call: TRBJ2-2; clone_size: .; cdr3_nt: TGCAGTGCTAGTCAATCGGCCGGGGAGCTGTTTTTT; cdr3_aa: CSASQSAGELFF
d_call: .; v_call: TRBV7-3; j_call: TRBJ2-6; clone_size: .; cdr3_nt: TGTGCCAGCAGCCGTCTAGCTGGCGGGGCCAACGTCCTGACTTTC; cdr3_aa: CASSRLAGGANVLTF
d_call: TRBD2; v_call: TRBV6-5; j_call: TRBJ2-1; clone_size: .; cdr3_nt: TGTGCCAGCAGTTGGAGCGGGGGGGCCGGTGAGCAGTTCTTC; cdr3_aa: CASSWSGGAGEQFF
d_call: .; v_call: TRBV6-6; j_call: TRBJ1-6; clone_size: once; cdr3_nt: TGTGCCAGCAGTTACGCGGCAGGGAATTCACCCCTCCACTTT; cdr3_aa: CASSYAAGNSPLHF
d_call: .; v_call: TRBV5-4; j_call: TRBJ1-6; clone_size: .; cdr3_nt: TGTGCCAGCAGCTATAAACAGGAGGGTGGGAATTCACCCCTCCACTTT; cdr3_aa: CASSYKQEGGNSPLHF
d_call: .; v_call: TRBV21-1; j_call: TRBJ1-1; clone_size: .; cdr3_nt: TGTGCCCCAGGCGATTATTTGAACACTGAAGCTTTCTTT; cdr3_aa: CAPGDYLNTEAFF
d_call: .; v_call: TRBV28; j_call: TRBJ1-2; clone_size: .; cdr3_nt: TGTGCCATACGCACCGGGCAGGGTTACAACTATGGCTACACCTTC; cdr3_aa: CAIRTGQGYNYGYTF
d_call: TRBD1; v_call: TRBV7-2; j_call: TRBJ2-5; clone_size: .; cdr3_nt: TGTGCCAGCACCGAGGGGGCAGGCAGCCAAGAGACCCAGTACTTC; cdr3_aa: CASTEGAGSQETQYF
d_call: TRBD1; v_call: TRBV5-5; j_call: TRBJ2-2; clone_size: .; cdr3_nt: TGTGCCAGCAGGGACAGGGTCAGCGGGGAGCTGTTTTTT; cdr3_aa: CASRDRVSGELFF
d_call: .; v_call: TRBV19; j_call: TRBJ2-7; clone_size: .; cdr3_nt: TGTGCCAGTAGTTTACGACAGGATAGAGGCTACGAGCAGTACTTC; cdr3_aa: CASSLRQDRGYEQYF
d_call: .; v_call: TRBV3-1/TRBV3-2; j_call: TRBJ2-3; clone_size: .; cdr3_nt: TGTGCCAGCAGCCAAGGTTCGTTGCGGAATCCTACGCAGTATTTT; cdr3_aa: CASSQGSLRNPTQYF
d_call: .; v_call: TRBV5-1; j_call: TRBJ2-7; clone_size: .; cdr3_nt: TGCGCCAGCAGCTTCCTAGGGGGGGCCTACGAGCAGTACTTC; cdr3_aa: CASSFLGGAYEQYF